The source of this T cell receptor (beta chain) is a study of shared clonotypes between healthy human individuals. Across the whole study: Aged 18 to 49, the donors were two women and a few men. Regarding the study as a whole: Clonotypes shared by all four sorted-subset donors had higher generation probabilities than non-shared clonotypes.

Trimming removed 4 bases from V and 4 bases from J; junction bases left unmatched: 9. CDR1 SGHTA and CDR2 FQGNSA come from the germline V gene. The CDR3 totals 15 residues. Each sorted subset replicate got 200 ng genomic DNA, tens of thousands of genomes. Sequencing was performed with immunoSEQ multiplex PCR; in TCRdb, only in-frame clones are kept and a portion is missing. The data show over a million clones, roughly 74% seen once. The count of this clone is one. Its cognate antigen is unknown. Memory CD4+ cells were the fraction left after CD45RA+ naive selection. The sequenced sample was memory CD4+ T cells from PBMCs. Subset noted: CD45RA-negative fraction. The genes are TRBV7-2 and TRBJ2-5; 7 nucleotides agree with TRBD2. This TCR was sampled from a man aged 18-30 years in good health. Some clones in this sample may be carry-over from other donors' samples. The CDR3 nucleotides read TGTGCCAGCAGCTGGGGAAGCGGGACGGGAGAGACCCAGTACTTC. This gives the protein CASSWGSGTGETQYF. Full variable domain (remainder filled in from reference TRBV7-2 and TRBJ2-5): GAGVSQSPSNKVTEKGKDVELRCDPISGHTALYWYRQSLGQGLEFLIYFQGNSAPDKSGLPSDRFSAERTGGSVSTLTIQRTQQEDSAVYLCASSWGSGTGETQYFGPGTRLLVL.